These T cell receptor beta chains were read from a single sample in a study of OX40 agonist ivuxolimab in advanced cancers. The assay was immunoSEQ multiplex PCR, and TCRdb's table has in-frame clones only and misses some. Of tens of thousands of clones listed, about 88% are singletons. The material was CD4+ or CD8+ T cells sorted from blood, obtained in a trial of the OX40 agonist ivuxolimab. All receptors come from an adult with an advanced solid tumor such as melanoma, head and neck, liver or kidney cancer. The conserved cysteine and the conserved F or W are not part of the CDR3 here.

v_gene | CDR3aa
TRBV4-1 | ASSPTDPSYEQY
TRBV11-2 | ASSLSRGDYEQY
TRBV6-5 | ASTPARAFIYEQY
TRBV2 | ASGTTTGGRTYEQY
TRBV9 | ASSPGPLANYGYT
TRBV4-1 | ASSQEPQGGTEAF
TRBV11-1 | ASSHTSGGADTQY
TRBV18 | ASSPRTALPGEQY
TRBV4-2 | ASSPRTSANTGELF
TRBV5-4 | ARTINERTAIYEQY
TRBV6-5 | ASSYYRERDSPLH
TRBV4-3 | ASSQKSDRAGANVLT
TRBV4-3 | ASSQERTEETQY
TRBV30 | AWSVPANEQF
TRBV29-1 | SVEGLAENTGELF
TRBV4-3 | ASSQDQWDYITGELF
TRBV28 | ASSSDTYEQY
TRBV5-1 | ASKYREGLSYNEQF
TRBV4-1 | ASSPHPASGRGNEQF
TRBV7-9 | ASSLEQGITEAF
TRBV10-2 | ASSPQVDSGNTIY
TRBV7-9 | ASSQYSGNIGVEQF
TRBV7-8 | ASKRGGLNSPLH
TRBV28 | ASSTSDRDSYEQY
TRBV28 | ASSFTVSGANVLT
TRBV5-6 | ASSLGGIAF
TRBV30 | AWTISYEQY
TRBV19 | ASSPQLAGGPDTQY
TRBV7-3 | ASNIRDYYNEQF
TRBV6-6 | ASTLRGGEKLF
TRBV27 | ASSLRDYGSNEQY
TRBV7-6 | ASSLSGVTTGTYEQY
TRBV27 | ASSLLRGPDVYNEQF
TRBV9 | ASSVDTSGRASPGELF
TRBV30 | AWSIKGDVNEQF
TRBV27 | ASSHGTGEQY
TRBV18 | ASSKRDSNQPQH
TRBV7-6 | ASSLTSGGQGYYGYT
TRBV14 | ASSQDMGLSYEQY
TRBV5-1 | ASSPLGLIGNTIY
TRBV4-3 | ASSQDLWGETSGNTIY
TRBV5-1 | ASRGTAYEQY
TRBV14 | ASSPRQGGTDTQY
TRBV27 | ASSLLGAAGGDTGELF
TRBV27 | APGTHSRQGVYEQY
TRBV7-6 | ASSSGLAGGPYEQF
TRBV6-5 | ASSLGGGSSYEQY
TRBV27 | ASKRGNTEAF
TRBV9 | ASSVGREITTDTQY